One and the same sample provided the 20 T cell receptor beta chains below, sequenced in a study of beta chain features in type 1 diabetes. Sequencing targeted expressed TCRB transcripts, as all isolated RNA had been reverse transcribed. TCRdb's copy holds only in-frame clones and misses some; the assay was immunoSEQ multiplex PCR. The data show about 900,000 clones, about 17% seen once. The sequencing input was naive CD4+ T cells from blood. The receptors derive from a woman between 18 and 29 years old in good health.

The rearrangement joins TRBV7-3 to TRBJ2-1; 11 bases align to TRBD2. J lost 2 bases, V lost 5 bases, and 2 bases had no gene match. The CDR3 covers 15 residues. Germline CDR1 reads SGHTA; CDR2 reads FQGTGA. CDR3 in amino acids: CASSQGLAAYNEQFF. DNA for the CDR3: TGTGCCAGCAGCCAGGGACTAGCGGCCTACAATGAGCAGTTCTTC.

The chain joins TRBV6-5 to TRBJ2-2; D remains ambiguous. CDR3 size: 15 residues. Germline CDR1 is MNHEY and CDR2 is SVGAGI. V gave up 3 bases and J gave up 4 bases, with 12 bases separating them. CDR3 in amino acids: CASSYSGSVTGELFF. CDR3 bases: TGTGCCAGCAGTTATTCGGGTTCTGTCACCGGGGAGCTGTTTTTT.

This clone turned up a few times. The genes are TRBV29-1 and TRBJ1-1; 7 positions agree with TRBD1. This CDR3 region has 14 residues. V was pared by 0 bases and J by 6 bases, with 7 bases of the junction left unmatched. The germline V gene encodes CDR1 SQVTM and CDR2 ANQGSEA. The CDR3 sequence is CSVEETGIAPEAFF. CDR3 nucleotides: TGCAGCGTTGAAGAGACAGGGATTGCGCCTGAAGCTTTCTTT.

This chain connects TRBV7-3 to TRBJ2-2; D is possibly TRBD2 (6 bases). Trimming shortened V by 3 bases and J by 2 bases, and 10 bases separated the two germline ends. Germline CDR1 reads SGHTA; CDR2 reads FQGTGA. This CDR3 is built from 15 residues. CDR3 in DNA: TGTGCCAGCAGCTTGATTAGCGGAAACACCGGGGAGCTGTTTTTT. Amino acid sequence: CASSLISGNTGELFF.

V and J are TRBV27 and TRBJ2-7; 7 bases fit TRBD2. The CDR3 length is 18 residues. From germline, CDR1 is MNHEY and CDR2 SMNVEV (reference sequence). Losses at the gene ends were 8 bases for V and 2 bases for J; bases not matched to a gene: 21. The CDR3 DNA reads TGTGCCAGCCCTGTCCGGGAGGTAAAGTTGTGGGTCGCCTACGAGCAGTACTTC. This sequence encodes CASPVREVKLWVAYEQYF.

This chain's CDR3 is CASSRGNEQFF. The CDR3 DNA reads as TGTGCCAGTAGTCGGGGTAATGAGCAGTTCTTC. This chain joins TRBV27 and TRBJ2-1, with D tentatively TRBD2 (5 bases). V was cut by 9 bases and J by 7 bases, with 10 bases left in between. Germline V gene data show CDR1 as MNHEY and CDR2 as SMNVEV (reference sequence). This CDR3 spans 11 amino acids.

The V gene is TRBV19, the J gene TRBJ2-1; 12 nucleotides match TRBD2. Germline V gives CDR1 LNHDA, CDR2 SQIVND (reference sequence). The junction had 17 bases not matched to a gene; V was cut back by 9 bases and J by 8 bases. The CDR3 loop spans 17 amino acids. In DNA form, the CDR3 reads TGTGCCAGCAGAATCCCGGTGGCTAGCGGGAGGGGGTATGAGCAGTTCTTC. This translates into CASRIPVASGRGYEQFF. Full variable domain (remainder filled in from reference TRBV19 and TRBJ2-1): DGGITQSPKYLFRKEGQNVTLSCEQNLNHDAMYWYRQDPGQGLRLIYYSQIVNDFQKGDIAEGYSVSREKKESFPLTVTSAQKNPTAFYLCASRIPVASGRGYEQFFGPGTRLTVL.

This clone was found a few times. This chain uses TRBV19 with TRBJ2-1; possible D gene TRBD2, 6 bases. V gave up 7 bases and J gave up 4 bases, with 17 bases separating them. The CDR3 consists of 15 residues. Germline assignment: CDR1 LNHDA and CDR2 SQIVND (reference sequence). CDR3 bases: TGTGCCAGTAACCCCCAGGCGGGACTTTACAATGAGCAGTTCTTC. Its protein product is CASNPQAGLYNEQFF.

This clone was counted a few times. The CDR3 protein is CASSQPDSTDTQYF. The CDR3 region has the DNA TGCGCCAGCAGCCAGCCCGACAGCACAGATACGCAGTATTTT. This chain links TRBV5-1 with TRBJ2-3; D not certain. The CDR3 length is 14 residues. Germline CDR1 reads SGHRS; CDR2 reads YFSETQ. V was pared by 4 bases and J by 0 bases, with 9 bases between.

With regard to this clone: Other DNA sequences in the sample encode the same CDR3. The V call is TRBV5-1, the J call TRBJ2-5; 12 bases align to TRBD2. V dropped 4 bases and J dropped 4; count of bases not matched to a gene: 5. Germline V gene lookup returns CDR1 SGHRS and CDR2 YFSETQ. CDR3 length: 15 residues. CDR3 DNA: TGCGCCAGCAGCCCGGGACTAGCGGGCCGAGAGACCCAGTACTTC. It specifies CASSPGLAGRETQYF.

A few counts support this clone. The DNA for the CDR3 is TGCAGCGTTCCACTAGCGGGGGGCGAGACCCAGTACTTC. Protein sequence: CSVPLAGGETQYF. The V call is TRBV29-1, the J call TRBJ2-5; 12 bases match TRBD2. Unmatched junction bases numbered 3, after V lost 5 bases and J lost 5 bases. Per germline, CDR1 SQVTM and CDR2 ANQGSEA. CDR3 length: 13 amino acids. Filled out from reference TRBV29-1 and TRBJ2-5, the complete variable domain reads SAVISQKPSRDICQRGTSLTIQCQVDSQVTMMFWYRQQPGQSLTLIATANQGSEATYESGFVIDKFPISRPNLTFSTLTVSNMSPEDSSIYLCSVPLAGGETQYFGPGTRLLVL.

This clone was observed a few times. This chain uses TRBV7-6 with TRBJ1-5, with 7 nucleotides matching TRBD1. This CDR3 comprises 16 residues. After removal of 3 bases from V and 4 bases from J, the junction contained 9 bases not matched to a gene. Germline CDR1 is SGHVS and CDR2 is FNYEAQ. CDR3 coding DNA: TGTGCCAGCAGCTTCTCAACCGGGACAGCAAATCAGCCCCAGCATTTT. It encodes CASSFSTGTANQPQHF. Full variable domain (missing parts from reference TRBV7-6 and TRBJ1-5): GAGVSQSPRYKVTKRGQDVALRCDPISGHVSLYWYRQALGQGPEFLTYFNYEAQQDKSGLPNDRFSAERPEGSISTLTIQRTEQRDSAMYRCASSFSTGTANQPQHFGDGTRLSIL.

This clone was picked up a small number of times. V and J are TRBV15 and TRBJ2-7; either TRBD1 or TRBD2 may fit D (6 bases each). The CDR3 sequence is 14 residues long. V lost 3 bases and J lost 0, with 9 bases in between. Germline V CDR1 and CDR2: LNHNV, YYDKDF (reference sequence). The CDR3 bases are TGTGCCACCAGCAGCGGGGGCCACTCCTACGAGCAGTACTTC. Protein product: CATSSGGHSYEQYF. Together with reference TRBV15 and TRBJ2-7, the CDR3 gives the full variable domain: DAMVIQNPRYQVTQFGKPVTLSCSQTLNHNVMYWYQQKSSQAPKLLFHYYDKDFNNEADTPDNFQSRRPNTSFCFLDIRSPGLGDTAMYLCATSSGGHSYEQYFGPGTRLTVT.

This clone was counted only a few times. The V gene is TRBV14, the J gene TRBJ1-1; D is ambiguous. Germline V gene data show CDR1 as SGHDN and CDR2 as FVKESK. This CDR3 is 15 amino acids long. V shed 1 base and J shed 6 bases, with 15 bases lying between them. The CDR3 DNA reads as TGTGCCAGCAGCCAAGTACCGGGGTTGGTCGCTGAAGCTTTCTTT. Protein product: CASSQVPGLVAEAFF.

V usage is TRBV5-1 and J usage is TRBJ2-2; 11 bases are a match to TRBD2. Germline values: CDR1 SGHRS, CDR2 YFSETQ. CDR3 length: 16 amino acids. V shed 0 bases, J shed 7 bases, and the junction held 5 bases outside the gene matches. The CDR3 region has the DNA TGCGCCAGCAGCTTGGCACTAGCGGGAGAAATCGGGGAGCTGTTTTTT. Translated: CASSLALAGEIGELFF.

This clone was picked up a small number of times. The CDR3 is CASSANRQGRNTEAFF. The CDR3, as DNA: TGTGCCAGCAGCGCTAACCGACAGGGGAGGAACACTGAAGCTTTCTTT. J is TRBJ1-1 and V is TRBV7-8, with 8 positions matching TRBD1. Germline V gene lookup returns CDR1 SGHVS and CDR2 FQNEAQ. CDR3 size: 16 residues. With 5 bases clipped from V and 1 base from J, the junction kept 9 bases outside the gene matches.

As for this clone: Additional DNA sequences in this sample encode the identical CDR3. The chain has TRBV9 and TRBJ2-3; weak D call: TRBD2 (6 bases). The CDR3 extends over 15 amino acids. Germline V CDR1 and CDR2: SGDLS, YYNGEE. The V gene lost 0 bases and the J gene lost 0 bases, with 8 bases spanning the gap. The CDR3: CASSVDSGSTDTQYF. CDR3 in DNA: TGTGCCAGCAGCGTAGATAGCGGAAGCACAGATACGCAGTATTTT.

This clone was counted only a few times. In the same sample, other DNA sequences code for this CDR3. The chain joins TRBV7-2 to TRBJ2-3; 14 nucleotides agree with TRBD2. This CDR3 is 16 amino acids long. The junction had 4 bases not matched to a gene; V was cut back by 5 bases and J by 3 bases. CDR1 and CDR2 (germline): SGHTA, FQGNSA. The CDR3 loop reads CASSLRLAGGTDTQYF. CDR3 sequence (DNA): TGTGCCAGCAGCCTCCGACTAGCGGGAGGGACAGATACGCAGTATTTT.

The rearrangement joins TRBV9 to TRBJ1-1; D is possibly TRBD1 (6 bases). Between the trimmed V and J ends, which lost 4 bases and 4 bases, there was a span of 14 bases. This CDR3 region has 14 residues. CDR1 and CDR2 from the germline V gene are SGDLS and YYNGEE. CDR3 nucleotides: TGTGCCAGCAGCACGACAGGTACGGGCACTGAAGCTTTCTTT. Its protein product is CASSTTGTGTEAFF.

The V gene is TRBV7-3, the J gene TRBJ2-5; a weak D match, TRBD1 (5 bases). From germline, CDR1 is SGHTA and CDR2 FQGTGA. V lost 2 bases and J 3 bases, leaving 10 bases between the germline ends. The CDR3 runs to 14 residues. The CDR3 DNA sequence: TGTGCCAGCAGCTTATTTGGCAGGGAAGAGACCCAGTACTTC. It codes for CASSLFGREETQYF. Full variable domain (rest looked up from reference TRBV7-3 and TRBJ2-5): GAGVSQTPSNKVTEKGKYVELRCDPISGHTALYWYRQSLGQGPEFLIYFQGTGAADDSGLPNDRFFAVRPEGSVSTLKIQRTERGDSAVYLCASSLFGREETQYFGPGTRLLVL.